This T cell receptor (beta chain) was observed in a study of blood T cells in healthy people across ages (dated by TCRdb to the mid-2010s). About the full investigation: In model experiments, template switching captured about one uniquely barcoded TCR beta cDNA molecule for every two T cells. Age-related changes in TCR beta repertoire diversity were measured in the study by deep sequencing normalized with unique cDNA molecular identifiers. To avoid experimental bias, donors of different ages were spread randomly across the sequencing lanes. Donors were grouped into four age groups: young (average approximately 15 years), middle-aged (around 39), aged (roughly 67) and long-lived (roughly 80). Using the same blood draw, the study looked at two additional independent replicas of 1 million unique cDNA reads for two donors, one aged 18 to 30 and the other aged 80 or older. Broad study findings and their caveats: Observed TCR beta diversity per million T cells fell roughly linearly with age, and a significant reduction was already apparent by age about 38. The percentage of naive T cells measured by flow cytometry correlated strongly with observed TCR beta diversity. Compared with the aged group, the long-lived group had more naive CD4+ T cells, fewer expanded clones and increased TCR diversity, a pattern suggesting age selection. Since profiling was done on bulk unsorted PBMCs, naive and antigen-experienced compartments could not be conclusively compared. Donor CMV infection status was unknown, potentially confounding age-related changes in expanded clonotypes. Total diversity estimates from one million sequenced T cells were considered lower bounds and underestimates.

Trimming costs V 3 bases and J 5 bases, and their ends lie 19 bases apart. Via the germline V gene, CDR1 is SQVTM and CDR2 ANQGSEA. From cysteine to phenylalanine, the CDR3 is 16 amino acids long. The read is trimmed to its CDR3 DNA, 48 bases read in frame from base 1. This clonotype has just a few counts. Which antigen it targets is not known. The sample holds no much larger clone one base away, and base qualities are not on file. The library was obtained by 5' RACE. Instrument used: Illumina HiSeq 2500. A second roughly 6 to 12 cycle PCR used a sample-barcoded 5' primer and a J-beta primer mix. A template-switch 5' adaptor carrying 12 random nucleotides introduced a unique molecular identifier onto each TCR beta cDNA molecule. At least 3 million CDR3-containing paired-end reads were obtained from each sample. First-strand cDNA was synthesized from all RNA with the Mint cDNA synthesis kit, primed by a TRBC-specific oligonucleotide. All cDNA was treated with uracil-DNA glycosylase and then went through a first 18-cycle PCR with the universal primers M1SS and BC2_uni_R. In the source study's methods: Normalization of each sample was performed by random selection of 1 million high-quality reads, each carrying a distinct molecular identifier. Reads sharing molecular identifiers were discarded rather than binned into consensus sequences. MiTCR, run with a Q25 quality threshold and the strictest error-elimination algorithm, handled CDR3 identification, clonotype clustering and error correction. Lower-bound total TCR beta diversity was estimated with a nonparametric unseen species model using Euler transformation. The public reads were reanalyzed by TCRdb: fastp trimming at Q25, MiXCR alignment, in-frame beta chains only. Each entry merges the rows of one CDR3 protein and shows their most common DNA and genes. TCRdb assigned the V and J calls; the authors' analysis was not used. In this sample the table shows about 1.5 million distinct CDR3 sequences, roughly 45% of which occur a single time. In total, the top ten clones hold 6.5% to 10% of the sample.

The approximately 40 donors, aged 6 to 90 years, were systemically healthy Caucasian individuals from Russia. Around 10 milliliters of peripheral blood were drawn from each donor into EDTA-treated Vacutainer tubes. Ficoll-Paque density-gradient centrifugation was used to isolate PBMCs, with at least 7 million obtained per sample. Total RNA was extracted from PBMCs with Trizol reagent, with at least 5 micrograms obtained per sample. The percentages of naive CD45RAhigh/CD27high T cells were determined by flow cytometry on a PBMC aliquot from every donor. Sample: blood. Recombination connected TRBV29-1 to TRBJ2-2; the D gene cannot be resolved beyond TRBD1 or TRBD2, each matching 5 bases. This clonotype was sampled from a woman aged 18-35 years in good health. The nucleotide sequence is given as TGCAGCGTTGAGTTATATGCGGCTTGGGGGACCGGGGAGCTGTTTTTT. It specifies CSVELYAAWGTGELFF.